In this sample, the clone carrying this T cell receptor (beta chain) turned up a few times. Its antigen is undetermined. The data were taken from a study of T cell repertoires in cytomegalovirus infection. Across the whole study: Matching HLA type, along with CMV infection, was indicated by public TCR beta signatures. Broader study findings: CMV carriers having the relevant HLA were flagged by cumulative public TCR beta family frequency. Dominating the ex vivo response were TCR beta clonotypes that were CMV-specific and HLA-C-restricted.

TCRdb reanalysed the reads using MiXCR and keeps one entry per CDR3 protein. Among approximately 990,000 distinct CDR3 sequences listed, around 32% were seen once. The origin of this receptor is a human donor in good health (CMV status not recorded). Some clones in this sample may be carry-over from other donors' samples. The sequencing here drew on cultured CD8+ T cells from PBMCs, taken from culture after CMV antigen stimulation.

The CDR3 DNA reads as TGTGCCAGCAGTTCAGGAGAGGGGAGGGCTGAAGCTTTCTTT. It is translated as CASSSGEGRAEAFF. The V gene is TRBV12-3 or TRBV12-4, the J gene TRBJ1-1, with a weak D call TRBD1 (5 bases). The CDR3 is made up of 14 amino acids. The V end was cut by 4 bases, the J end by 6 bases, with 15 bases between.